The 12 T cell receptor beta chains below come from one sample, sequenced in a study of blood T cells in healthy people across ages. Through a sample-barcoded 5' primer and a J-beta primer mix, a second PCR was run for roughly 7 to 12 cycles. MiXCR was run by TCRdb on the 5' RACE reads, yielding one entry per CDR3 protein. The table has over 600,000 distinct CDR3 sequences, about 43% seen once. The source material was blood. All receptors come from a man at least 80 years old in good health.

This clonotype turned up a few times. A much larger clonotype is one base distant, so this may be a read error. V usage is TRBV11-3 and J usage is TRBJ2-1; 9 nucleotides line up with TRBD1. The CDR3 extends over 15 amino acids. Trimming at V came to 5 bases and at J to 10 bases, leaving 12 bases not matched to a gene. Germline lookup yields CDR1 SGHNT and CDR2 YENEEA. This CDR3 is CASSPQTGTGKEQFF. The CDR3 bases are TGTGCCAGCAGCCCGCAGACCGGGACAGGGAAGGAGCAGTTCTTC.

In this sample, this clonotype turned up many times. The chain joins TRBV28 to TRBJ1-2, with 11 positions matching TRBD1. J lost 1 base, V lost 4 bases, and 8 bases had no gene match. CDR3 length equals 17 residues. Germline V lookup: CDR1 MDHEN, CDR2 SYDVKM. In DNA, the CDR3 is TGTGCCAGCAGTTCCCCGGGACAGGGGGGGGTTAACTATGGCTACACCTTC. It translates to CASSSPGQGGVNYGYTF.

V usage is TRBV7-6 and J usage is TRBJ2-3; a possible D gene is TRBD1 (5 bases). There are 19 residues in the CDR3. Germline V CDR1 and CDR2: SGHVS, FNYEAQ. The germline V and J ends were trimmed by 1 base and 2 bases, with 22 bases remaining between them. CDR3 DNA: TGTGCCAGCAGCTTAGATTCTGGGGCCCCTGCCCACCTCACAGATACGCAGTATTTT. Its translation: CASSLDSGAPAHLTDTQYF. Complete variable domain (other parts from reference TRBV7-6 and TRBJ2-3): GAGVSQSPRYKVTKRGQDVALRCDPISGHVSLYWYRQALGQGPEFLTYFNYEAQQDKSGLPNDRFSAERPEGSISTLTIQRTEQRDSAMYRCASSLDSGAPAHLTDTQYFGPGTRLTVL.

The chain is built from TRBV29-1 and TRBJ2-7, with D perhaps matching TRBD2 (7 bases). The DNA end favors TRBJ2-4, so the J call may be wrong. Germline V gene sequence: CDR1 SQVTM, CDR2 ANQGSEA. The length of the CDR3 is 10 residues. The CDR3 region is CSGGGNIQYF. Written as DNA, the CDR3 is TGCAGCGGGGGGGGCAACATTCAGTACTTC.

The genes are TRBV20-1 and TRBJ1-5; TRBD1 aligns across 7 bases. The CDR3 is 15 amino acids. From germline, CDR1 is DFQATT and CDR2 SNEGSKA (reference sequence). The junction had 10 bases not matched to a gene; V was cut back by 3 bases and J by 5 bases. The chain's CDR3 is CSAREGAGRDQPQHF. CDR3 nucleotides: TGCAGTGCTAGGGAGGGGGCAGGGCGGGATCAGCCCCAGCATTTT.

The chain recombines TRBV20-1 with TRBJ2-2; maybe TRBD1 (6 bases). The CDR3 is 15 amino acids. The germline V and J ends were trimmed by 5 bases and 3 bases, with 16 bases remaining between them. Germline CDR1 reads DFQATT; CDR2 reads SNEGSKA (reference sequence). CDR3 nucleotides: TGCAGTGCTGTGGACAGCAGGACCCACACCGGGGAGCTGTTTTTT. Its protein product is CSAVDSRTHTGELFF.

This clonotype was counted at least ten times. The chain's CDR3 is CASSLAGGPTEQFF. The CDR3, as DNA: TGTGCCAGCAGCTTAGCGGGAGGGCCCACTGAGCAGTTCTTC. The gene calls are TRBV7-2 and TRBJ2-1; 7 nucleotides match TRBD2. This CDR3 has 14 residues. The germline CDR1 and CDR2 sequences are SGHTA and FQGNSA. Trimming at V came to 0 bases and at J to 9 bases, leaving 5 bases not matched to a gene. Combining the CDR3 with reference TRBV7-2 and TRBJ2-1 gives the whole variable domain GAGVSQSPSNKVTEKGKDVELRCDPISGHTALYWYRQSLGQGLEFLIYFQGNSAPDKSGLPSDRFSAERTGGSVSTLTIQRTQQEDSAVYLCASSLAGGPTEQFFGPGTRLTVL.

This clonotype turned up a few times. The chain is built from TRBV9 and TRBJ2-7; D remains unclear. This CDR3 contains 18 residues. Germline V CDR1 and CDR2: SGDLS, YYNGEE. V gave up 1 base and J gave up 0 bases, with 20 bases separating them. The CDR3 spells CASSVNPGLGGSSYEQYF. CDR3 sequence (DNA): TGTGCCAGCAGCGTAAATCCCGGGCTTGGCGGCAGCTCCTACGAGCAGTACTTC.

The chain carries TRBV9 and TRBJ2-3; D gene unclear. Per germline, CDR1 SGDLS and CDR2 YYNGEE. The CDR3 loop spans 16 amino acids. V dropped 0 bases and J dropped 2 bases, with 13 bases sitting between them. The CDR3 is CASSVASPSPTDTQYF. The CDR3 coding sequence is TGTGCCAGCAGCGTAGCCTCTCCATCCCCCACAGATACGCAGTATTTT.

This clonotype occurred a few times. The CDR3 nucleotides are TGCAGTGCTAGAGTGATAAGATACGGCACAGATACGCAGTATTTT. Translated: CSARVIRYGTDTQYF. The chain couples TRBV20-1 to TRBJ2-3; D call uncertain. Germline V gene sequence: CDR1 DFQATT, CDR2 SNEGSKA (reference sequence). The CDR3 contains 15 residues. Trimming cost V 1 base and J 1 base, with 12 bases left between them.

This clonotype was counted only a few times. The chain couples TRBV20-1 to TRBJ1-2; D might be TRBD1 (6 bases). Germline CDR1 reads DFQATT; CDR2 reads SNEGSKA (reference sequence). CDR3 length: 13 residues. With 5 bases removed from V and 2 bases from J, the gap between germline ends came to 12 bases. This CDR3 reads CSAPGRGNYGYTF. The CDR3 nucleotides are TGCAGTGCTCCGGGAAGGGGGAACTATGGCTACACCTTC.

The chain employs TRBV29-1 and TRBJ1-4; TRBD1 agrees at 7 bases. Germline assignment: CDR1 SQVTM and CDR2 ANQGSEA. The CDR3 sequence is 14 residues long. With V trimmed by 6 bases and J by 5 bases, 9 bases remained unmatched. The CDR3 DNA reads TGCAGCGTCGCACCGGGACAGCTAAATGAAAAACTGTTTTTT. It yields the protein CSVAPGQLNEKLFF.